Below, 29 T cell receptor beta chains from the same sample are listed, as sequenced in a study of blood T cell repertoires in COVID-19. Data came from immunoSEQ multiplex PCR; TCRdb stores just in-frame clones and leaves some out. The sample has hundreds of thousands of clones, roughly 81% seen once. The sequencing sample was made of peripheral blood. These TCRs come from a man in his forties with acute or convalescent COVID-19.

The chain joins TRBV3-1 (or the pseudogene TRBV3-2) to TRBJ2-5, with TRBD1 as a possible D gene (6 bases). Germline CDR1 LGHDT, CDR2 YNNKEL (reference sequence). V lost 6 bases and J 1 base, leaving 12 bases between the germline ends. This CDR3 region has 14 residues. Here the CDR3 DNA reads TGTGCCAGCAGTTTAGGACAGTTCCAAGAGACCCAGTACTTC. This translates into CASSLGQFQETQYF.

The sample holds a few counts of this clone. This chain links TRBV7-9 with TRBJ1-1, with 7 positions matching TRBD1. CDR1 is SEHNR and CDR2 is FQNEAQ in the germline V gene (reference sequence). The CDR3 runs 14 residues. V trimming: 5 bases; J trimming: 6 bases; junction bases outside the gene matches: 9. The DNA for the CDR3 is TGTGCCAGCAGCGGGGTGACAGACAGGGCTGAAGCTTTCTTT. It yields the protein CASSGVTDRAEAFF.

This chain links TRBV7-8 with TRBJ2-6; possibly TRBD2 for D (5 bases). Germline values: CDR1 SGHVS, CDR2 FQNEAQ. This CDR3 has 20 residues. The V end lost 2 bases, the J end lost 0 bases, and 20 bases lay between the germline ends. The chain's CDR3 is CASSLSMERLLVSGANVLTF. CDR3 bases: TGTGCCAGCAGCTTAAGCATGGAGCGGTTACTAGTCTCTGGGGCCAACGTCCTGACTTTC.

The rearrangement joins TRBV13 to TRBJ1-1, with D possibly TRBD1 on 5 matching bases. The CDR3 length is 13 residues. CDR1 PRHDT and CDR2 FYEKMQ come from the germline V gene (reference sequence). The V end was cut by 5 bases, the J end by 1 base, with 8 bases between. CDR3 nucleotides: TGTGCCAGCAGCGGCGGACAGAACACTGAAGCTTTCTTT. Translation gives CASSGGQNTEAFF.

This clone showed up just a few times. This chain connects TRBV10-3 to TRBJ1-2; 10 bases are a match to TRBD1. Germline V lookup: CDR1 ENHRY, CDR2 SYGVKD. With V trimmed by 0 bases and J by 4 bases, 5 bases remained unmatched. CDR3 length equals 16 residues. CDR3 loop: CAISESLTGGGYGYTF. The CDR3 nucleotides are TGTGCCATCAGTGAGTCGTTGACAGGGGGCGGCTATGGCTACACCTTC.

The CDR3 DNA follows: TGTGCCAGCAGCTTTAGGTTGTTACAGGGTGGTGATGGCTACACCTTC. It yields the protein CASSFRLLQGGDGYTF. This rearrangement joins TRBV11-2 to TRBJ1-2, with D perhaps TRBD1 (6 bases). The CDR3 covers 16 residues. Trimming removed 3 bases from V and 6 bases from J, with 20 bases in between. Germline CDR1 is SGHAT and CDR2 is FQNNGV.

V and J are TRBV18 and TRBJ1-2; 8 positions agree with TRBD1. The CDR3 is 17 residues long. V trimming: 0 bases; J trimming: 4 bases; junction bases outside the gene matches: 10. Germline loops: CDR1 KGHSH, CDR2 LQKENI. The CDR3 loop is CASSPPRGTGGIYGYTF. The CDR3 region has the DNA TGTGCCAGCTCACCACCGAGGGGGACAGGTGGGATCTATGGCTACACCTTC.

Comments on this clone: This sample includes further DNA sequences coding for the same CDR3. The genes are TRBV7-3 and TRBJ1-3; TRBD1 matches at 7 bases. CDR3 size: 13 residues. With 5 bases clipped from V and 3 bases from J, the junction kept 1 base outside the gene matches. CDR1 and CDR2 from the germline V gene are SGHTA and FQGTGA. Written as DNA, the CDR3 is TGTGCCAGCAGCCGGGACAGTGGAAACACCATATATTTT. Protein: CASSRDSGNTIYF.

This clone was seen a few times. For the CDR3, the DNA is TGTGCCAGCAGTGACCCGAGAAAGACCCAGTACTTC. Translation: CASSDPRKTQYF. The chain links TRBV25-1 to TRBJ2-5, with no clear D. CDR1 MGHDK and CDR2 SYGVNS come from the germline V gene. The V end lost 3 bases, the J end lost 6 bases, and 8 bases lay between the germline ends. This CDR3 has 12 amino acids. The variable domain in full, with the rest retrieved from reference TRBV25-1 and TRBJ2-5, is EADIYQTPRYLVIGTGKKITLECSQTMGHDKMYWYQQDPGMELHLIHYSYGVNSTEKGDLSSESTVSRIRTEHFPLTLESARPSHTSQYLCASSDPRKTQYFGPGTRLLVL.

The chain uses TRBV28 and TRBJ1-4; TRBD1 agrees at 12 bases. The V gene's germline CDR1 is MDHEN and CDR2 SYDVKM. The CDR3 contains 18 residues. With V trimmed by 6 bases and J by 0 bases, 8 bases remained unmatched. DNA for the CDR3: TGTGCCAGCAGGGGAGGGGGACAGGGGGCATCAACTAATGAAAAACTGTTTTTT. Translation gives CASRGGGQGASTNEKLFF.

The chain couples TRBV19 to TRBJ1-2, with 10 bases aligning to TRBD1. This CDR3 is 17 amino acids long. The V gene end was trimmed by 6 bases and the J gene end by 7 bases; junction bases not matched to a gene: 17. Germline CDR1 is LNHDA and CDR2 is SQIVND (reference sequence). CDR3 protein: CASRHHTSTGTGAGYTF. The CDR3 DNA sequence: TGTGCCAGTAGACACCATACTAGCACCGGGACAGGGGCTGGCTACACCTTC. The whole variable domain, filled in from reference TRBV19 and TRBJ1-2, reads DGGITQSPKYLFRKEGQNVTLSCEQNLNHDAMYWYRQDPGQGLRLIYYSQIVNDFQKGDIAEGYSVSREKKESFPLTVTSAQKNPTAFYLCASRHHTSTGTGAGYTFGSGTRLTVV.

The chain has TRBV13 and TRBJ1-6; the D is unclear. V lost 1 base to trimming and J lost 17 bases, with 9 bases between them. The CDR3 spans 11 residues. CDR1 and CDR2 from the germline V gene are PRHDT and FYEKMQ (reference sequence). In DNA form, the CDR3 reads TGTGCCAGCAGCTTAGCCGGCAGGTTCCACTTT. Translation: CASSLAGRFHF.

The chain has TRBV3-1 (or the pseudogene TRBV3-2) and TRBJ1-2; weak D call: TRBD1 (5 bases). Germline V lookup: CDR1 LGHDT, CDR2 YNNKEL (reference sequence). V lost 2 bases and J lost 7, with 14 bases in between. This CDR3 spans 14 amino acids. In DNA form, the CDR3 reads TGTGCCAGCAGCCAAACAGGCTCCTCCGGTGGCTACACCTTC. This encodes CASSQTGSSGGYTF.

The chain employs TRBV2 and TRBJ1-1; D gene unclear. Germline values: CDR1 SNHLY, CDR2 FYNNEI. The CDR3 loop spans 11 amino acids. V lost 5 bases and J lost 3, with 4 bases in between. DNA of the CDR3: TGTGCCAGCAGTCAGTACACTGAAGCTTTCTTT. It is translated as CASSQYTEAFF.

The CDR3 reads CASTRPGEPNGYTF. The DNA of the CDR3 is TGTGCCAGCACCCGACCGGGGGAACCGAATGGCTACACCTTC. This chain links TRBV25-1 with TRBJ1-2, with a weak D call TRBD1 (5 bases). Trimming cost V 7 bases and J 6 bases, with 18 bases left between them. The CDR3 is made up of 14 amino acids. Germline V gene sequence: CDR1 MGHDK, CDR2 SYGVNS.

The chain combines TRBV5-1 with TRBJ2-3; D gene unclear. Trimming took off 1 base at V and 5 bases at J, with 20 bases between the two ends. The CDR3 sequence is 17 residues long. Germline values: CDR1 SGHRS, CDR2 YFSETQ. CDR3 nucleotides: TGCGCCAGCAGCTTGCCACAAGCCATGGGCGCAGGAGATACGCAGTATTTT. Protein: CASSLPQAMGAGDTQYF.

V usage is TRBV19 and J usage is TRBJ1-5; 8 bases line up with TRBD1. Losses at the gene ends were 5 bases for V and 4 bases for J; bases not matched to a gene: 7. CDR1 is LNHDA, CDR2 SQIVND, per germline (reference sequence). There are 15 residues in the CDR3. DNA for the CDR3: TGTGCCAGTAGTCAAACGACAGGGGTTAATCAGCCCCAGCATTTT. Protein: CASSQTTGVNQPQHF.

By its share, this clone is medium-sized. The V gene is TRBV6-6, the J gene TRBJ2-1; D might be TRBD2 (5 bases). CDR3 length: 15 residues. V was pared by 2 bases and J by 4 bases, with 12 bases between. From germline, CDR1 is MNHNY and CDR2 SVGAGI (reference sequence). The CDR3 DNA follows: TGTGCCAGCAGTTACGAGGACTCCCGATACAATGAGCAGTTCTTC. It encodes CASSYEDSRYNEQFF.

The chain carries TRBV28 and TRBJ1-1; D perhaps matches TRBD1 (6 bases). Trimming removed 2 bases from V and 6 bases from J, with 16 bases in between. Germline CDR1 reads MDHEN; CDR2 reads SYDVKM. This CDR3 contains 15 residues. The DNA for the CDR3 is TGTGCCAGCAGTTTACCCTCGCAGGGGTCCGCTGAAGCTTTCTTT. Translated, it gives CASSLPSQGSAEAFF.

The chain has TRBV2 and TRBJ1-1, with 8 bases lining up with TRBD1. CDR1 and CDR2 from the germline V gene are SNHLY and FYNNEI. The ends lost 6 bases at V and 0 bases at J; junction bases unmatched: 3. The CDR3 runs 14 residues. The DNA of the CDR3 is TGTGCCAGCAGCGACAGGGGTTTGAACACTGAAGCTTTCTTT. Its translation: CASSDRGLNTEAFF.

The chain is built from TRBV5-1 and TRBJ2-2; D is unresolved. The germline CDR1 and CDR2 sequences are SGHRS and YFSETQ. The CDR3 length is 13 residues. Trimming pared 6 bases from V and 0 bases from J, leaving 6 bases between. The CDR3 DNA reads TGCGCCAGCAATCCCGCGAACACCGGGGAGCTGTTTTTT. As protein: CASNPANTGELFF. The full variable domain, rest sourced from reference TRBV5-1 and TRBJ2-2, is KAGVTQTPRYLIKTRGQQVTLSCSPISGHRSVSWYQQTPGQGLQFLFEYFSETQRNKGNFPGRFSGRQFSNSRSEMNVSTLELGDSALYLCASNPANTGELFFGEGSRLTVL.

This sequence joins TRBV5-1 and TRBJ1-1, with D perhaps TRBD1 (5 bases). CDR1 SGHRS and CDR2 YFSETQ come from the germline V gene. The CDR3 is 13 amino acids. V was pared by 5 bases and J by 1 base, with 9 bases between. In DNA form, the CDR3 reads TGCGCCAGCAGGACAGACAAGAACACTGAAGCTTTCTTT. It specifies CASRTDKNTEAFF.

The chain is built from TRBV27 and TRBJ1-1, with D maybe TRBD1 (5 bases). V lost 1 base and J lost 4, with 13 bases in between. CDR1 and CDR2 from the germline V gene are MNHEY and SMNVEV (reference sequence). The CDR3 spans 15 residues. The CDR3 sequence is CASSLLSTGGTEAFF. Written as DNA, the CDR3 is TGTGCCAGCAGTTTATTATCAACCGGGGGCACTGAAGCTTTCTTT.

This sequence joins TRBV7-9 and TRBJ2-2; 10 nucleotides match TRBD2. In germline, CDR1 is SEHNR, CDR2 FQNEAQ (reference sequence). After removal of 4 bases from V and 4 bases from J, the junction contained 9 bases not matched to a gene. The CDR3 has 17 residues. The DNA for the CDR3 is TGTGCCAGCAGCTCTTACGGAGCGGGGGGGACCACCGGGGAGCTGTTTTTT. Protein sequence: CASSSYGAGGTTGELFF.

The J gene is TRBJ1-1, the V gene TRBV5-5; D remains ambiguous. Trimming stripped 4 bases from V and 4 bases from J, with 14 bases between. This CDR3 has 14 residues. Germline V gene lookup returns CDR1 SGHKS and CDR2 YYEKEE (reference sequence). DNA for the CDR3: TGTGCCAGCAGCCTCACCCCTGGGCTCACTGAAGCTTTCTTT. Amino acids: CASSLTPGLTEAFF.

V gene TRBV14 combines with J gene TRBJ2-1; the match to TRBD2 covers 9 bases. The CDR3 covers 15 residues. V gave up 0 bases and J gave up 8 bases; unmatched junction bases: 5. The V gene's germline CDR1 is SGHDN and CDR2 FVKESK. CDR3 in amino acids: CASSQDLAGYDEQFF. The CDR3 DNA follows: TGTGCCAGCAGCCAAGATCTAGCGGGGTACGATGAGCAGTTCTTC.

The chain is built from TRBV2 and TRBJ2-3; 8 bases line up with TRBD2. V was clipped by 4 bases and J by 8 bases; unmatched bases: 8. Per germline, CDR1 SNHLY and CDR2 FYNNEI. The CDR3 consists of 14 residues. The CDR3 here is CASSGNRGGGTQYF. As DNA, the CDR3 is TGTGCCAGCAGTGGAAATCGGGGGGGCGGTACGCAGTATTTT.

This clone came up a few times. V and J are TRBV3-1 (or the pseudogene TRBV3-2) and TRBJ1-2, with TRBD1 identical over 8 bases. The CDR3 has 15 residues. Trimming removed 1 base from V and 8 bases from J; junction bases left unmatched: 9. CDR1 and CDR2 (germline): LGHDT, YNNKEL (reference sequence). CDR3 coding DNA: TGTGCCAGCAGCCAAGGAGGACAGGGAGAGGTAGGCTACACCTTC. Translation gives CASSQGGQGEVGYTF.

A single count supports this clone. The CDR3 sequence is CASSPSKRGGPKGPYNEQFF. CDR3 sequence (DNA): TGTGCCAGCAGCCCAAGCAAGCGGGGGGGCCCAAAGGGGCCCTACAATGAGCAGTTCTTC. The chain employs TRBV21-1 and TRBJ2-1; the table calls TRBD2, which could not be checked here. TRBV21-1 is noted as a pseudogene. CDR3 length: 20 amino acids.